This record looks at one TCR beta chain sequence and its context. As yet, its antigen is unknown. TCRdb itself ran the 5' RACE reads through MiXCR, one entry per CDR3 protein. In the table there are a few hundred thousand distinct CDR3 sequences, about 20% of which are singletons. This sample was taken from a study of T-cell memory formation after mild COVID-19. V gave up 0 bases and J gave up 7 bases; unmatched junction bases: 6. CDR3 length equals 15 residues. In germline, CDR1 is SGHNT, CDR2 YENEEA. Study-level points and caveats: Later expanders leaned CD4+, whereas clones that contracted between day 15 and 85 were balanced CD4/CD8.

The TCR originated in an adult woman who had mild COVID-19 (a few samples of this study predate the infection). Cell type and time point are not known. The V gene is TRBV11-3, the J gene TRBJ2-1, with 7 bases identical to TRBD1. Sequencing was done on a sample of PBMCs or a T cell subset sorted from them (not recorded which). The CDR3 loop is CASSLDGARGNEQFF. CDR3 bases: TGTGCCAGCAGCTTAGATGGGGCCAGGGGGAATGAGCAGTTCTTC.